This TCR beta chain was observed in a study of cytomegalovirus exposure and HLA in healthy donors. PCR used 60 Vbeta primers and 13 Jbeta primers. Using immunoSEQ multiplex PCR, the repertoire was profiled, and TCRdb retains in-frame clones only, with some absent. In the table there are 150,000 to 200,000 clones, roughly 74% of which are singletons. Findings and limits, study-wide: Specific recognition of CMV antigens was confirmed in vitro for a few chains (all CMV-associated).

The ends were cut back, 0 bases at V and 4 bases at J, with 14 bases in the middle. Germline values: CDR1 SGDLS, CDR2 YYNGEE. The CDR3 runs 16 residues. With respect to this clone: Its matching antigen is unknown.

This clonotype was sampled from a woman in her thirties or forties in good health and CMV-seropositive. The sample comprised PBMCs. The V and J genes are TRBV9 and TRBJ2-1, with D hard to call. This chain's CDR3 is CASSVEPSRDYNEQFF. As DNA, the CDR3 is TGTGCCAGCAGCGTAGAGCCATCACGCGATTACAATGAGCAGTTCTTC.